This paragraph covers one TCR beta chain sequence. The antigen is undetermined. These data come from a study of shared clonotypes between healthy human individuals. Terminally differentiated effector memory CD45RA+ cells were left out of the naive CD8 fraction, which was CD45RO-negative and positively selected for CCR7. Findings and limits, study-wide: Researchers sampled blood only, noting tissue repertoires likely differ. Clonotypes shared by all four donors outscored non-shared clonotypes in generation probability. Clonotype sharing across donors was expected to vary with sequencing depth. Four donors held about 5% of naive CD4 clonotypes in common.

Some clones are missing from TCRdb's copy, which holds only in-frame ones; the method was immunoSEQ multiplex PCR. The table shows about 1,800,000 clones, with about 95% occurring only once. The CDR3 is made up of 15 amino acids. Trimming removed 4 bases at V and 2 bases at J, with 15 bases between. Germline V gene data show CDR1 as MNHNS and CDR2 as SASEGT. This receptor was taken from a man younger than 35 in good health. J is TRBJ2-7 and V is TRBV6-1; D is possibly TRBD1 (5 bases). The sample consisted of naive CD8+ T cells sorted from blood. CDR3 in amino acids: CASSVGQGFAYEQYF. The CDR3 coding sequence is TGTGCCAGCAGTGTCGGACAAGGGTTCGCCTACGAGCAGTACTTC.